Listed here is a single TCR beta chain. Its antigen remains unidentified. The sample originates from a study of graft-versus-host responses after intestinal transplantation. Study background: Grafts that recipients had were multivisceral, liver-intestinal, or isolated intestinal transplants.

The germline gives CDR1 SNHLY, CDR2 FYNNEI. V lost 6 bases to trimming and J lost 7 bases, with 15 bases between them. The CDR3 totals 13 residues. Study-wide results and caveats: Graft-versus-host to host-versus-graft clonal ratios in allografts were high in patients with graft-donor T cell macrochimerism. HvG clone declines early post-transplant were associated with peak circulating GvH levels. GvH clones turned up in recipient marrow; some had shown up first in ileum or blood.

Method: immunoSEQ multiplex PCR; TCRdb's copy keeps in-frame clones and lacks some. The sample has about 120,000 clones, approximately 90% seen once. The rearrangement joins TRBV2 to TRBJ2-5; D is undetermined. The sequenced sample was unstimulated CD4+ T cells sorted from spleen or lymph node cells, obtained before transplant. The sequence was collected from a human donor who was the organ donor for an intestinal transplant. The CDR3 region is CASRPYWSGTQYF. The CDR3 DNA follows: TGTGCCAGCAGGCCCTACTGGTCCGGGACCCAGTACTTC.